This T cell receptor (beta chain) was retrieved from a study of blood T cell repertoires in COVID-19. Across the study: Samples representing acute and convalescent COVID-19 were sourced from the United States, Italy and Spain. Sample material is recorded as cDNA or gDNA derived from T cells, B-cell-depleted T cells, or PBMCs.

In the original processing: Estimated nucleated cell counts came from reference gene primer amplification. The method was immunoSEQ multiplex PCR; TCRdb's version includes in-frame clones alone and lacks a portion of them. D and trimming were read from the DNA, whereas the V and J calls and clone size are those reported in that table. The data contain 200,000 to 250,000 clones, about 90% of them seen just once; the ten biggest clones take up approximately 2.8%. Enrolled through a virtual design, the participants were between 18 and 89 years of age and came from some 25 US areas. The germline V gene encodes CDR1 MNHEY and CDR2 SVGAGI. V was cut by 7 bases and J by 3 bases, with 4 bases left in between. This CDR3 has 11 residues.

The chain uses TRBV6-5 and TRBJ1-3, with unresolved D. The sequenced sample was PBMCs or T cells enriched from blood (not recorded which). The source of this sequence is a woman between 50 and 59 years old in a cohort exposed to, infected with or recovered from COVID-19 (not recorded which). In DNA form, the CDR3 reads TGTGCCAGCACCAATGGAAACACCATATATTTT. Translated, it gives CASTNGNTIYF.